These 23 T cell receptor beta chains originate from one sample sequenced in a study of beta chain features in type 1 diabetes. Sequenced material consisted of expressed TCRB transcripts (all of the isolated RNA was reverse transcribed). Repertoires were generated with immunoSEQ multiplex PCR, while TCRdb's copy carries only in-frame clones and drops some. The data contain hundreds of thousands of clones, 15% to 18% of them singletons. The material sequenced was naive CD4+ T cells from blood. Receptors were obtained from a young man in good health.

This clone was counted only a few times. The rearrangement joins TRBV4-3 to TRBJ2-3; D is undetermined. Trimming left V 2 bases short and J 2 bases short, with 2 bases between. The CDR3 is 12 residues long. Germline values: CDR1 LGHNA, CDR2 YSLEER. The CDR3 reads CASSQHTDTQYF. DNA for the CDR3: TGCGCCAGCAGCCAACACACAGATACGCAGTATTTT.

The chain couples TRBV28 to TRBJ1-2; D is ambiguous. Germline lookup yields CDR1 MDHEN and CDR2 SYDVKM. V gave up 9 bases and J gave up 4 bases, with 15 bases separating them. This CDR3 is 13 amino acids long. CDR3 amino acids: CASGPGIFYGYTF. Here the CDR3 DNA reads TGTGCCAGTGGTCCGGGCATCTTCTATGGCTACACCTTC.

This clone has only a few counts. This rearrangement joins TRBV29-1 to TRBJ2-7, with 10 bases matching TRBD2. The CDR3 contains 12 residues. Germline trimming cut 6 bases from V and 4 bases from J; bases unmatched to any gene: 3. Germline CDR1 is SQVTM and CDR2 is ANQGSEA. The CDR3 DNA reads TGCAGCGTAGTAGCGGGAGGTTACGAGCAGTACTTC. Its protein product is CSVVAGGYEQYF.

V gene TRBV4-2 combines with J gene TRBJ1-2; 7 bases map to TRBD1. With V trimmed by 4 bases and J by 6 bases, 11 bases remained unmatched. Germline V gives CDR1 LGHNA, CDR2 YNFKEQ. The CDR3 is 15 residues long. Here the CDR3 reads CASSRRTQGDDGYTF. CDR3 DNA: TGTGCCAGCAGCCGACGGACCCAGGGGGACGATGGCTACACCTTC.

This clone was detected only once. This chain joins TRBV30 and TRBJ1-1; TRBD1 might be the D (6 bases). This CDR3 has 13 residues. CDR1 and CDR2 from the germline V gene are GTSNPN and SVGIG (reference sequence). Trimming pared 5 bases from V and 0 bases from J, leaving 10 bases between. The CDR3 bases are TGTGCCTGGGACAGGAAATTGAACACTGAAGCTTTCTTT. It is translated as CAWDRKLNTEAFF.

This clone was counted between two and nine times. V and J are TRBV7-2 and TRBJ2-5, with D possibly TRBD1 on 6 matching bases. This CDR3 region has 14 residues. V was clipped by 1 base and J by 0 bases, with 6 bases between them. Germline assignment: CDR1 SGHTA and CDR2 FQGNSA. In DNA, the CDR3 is TGTGCCAGCAGCTTAGGGGGGCACCAAGAGACCCAGTACTTC. This gives the protein CASSLGGHQETQYF.

This rearrangement joins TRBV19 to TRBJ2-1; 12 bases map to TRBD2. V lost 3 bases, J lost 9 bases, and 9 bases stayed unmatched. The CDR3 contains 16 residues. The germline V gene has CDR1 LNHDA and CDR2 SQIVND (reference sequence). CDR3 in amino acids: CASSIIGLAGLGEQFF. CDR3 DNA sequence: TGTGCCAGTAGTATCATAGGACTAGCGGGACTCGGTGAGCAGTTCTTC.

This clone was seen a few times. V is TRBV6-5 and J is TRBJ2-7; D possibly corresponds to TRBD2 (5 bases). There are 15 residues in the CDR3. The V and J ends lost 6 bases and 0 bases respectively, with 15 bases between them. The V gene's germline CDR1 is MNHEY and CDR2 SVGAGI. The CDR3 is CASSKPSGSSYEQYF. The DNA of the CDR3 is TGTGCCAGCAGCAAACCGTCGGGGTCCTCCTACGAGCAGTACTTC.

There are a few counts of this clone. The gene calls are TRBV9 and TRBJ1-2, with TRBD1 matching 9 bases. Germline V lookup: CDR1 SGDLS, CDR2 YYNGEE. The trim removed 0 bases at V and 5 bases at J, leaving 14 bases unmatched. The CDR3 covers 18 residues. The CDR3 loop is CASSVDGTGRTRQYGYTF. The CDR3 DNA is TGTGCCAGCAGCGTAGACGGGACAGGGAGAACTCGACAGTATGGCTACACCTTC.

Comments on this clone: Other DNA sequences in the sample encode the same CDR3. CDR3 sequence reads: CASSVSTGGSYEQYF. The CDR3 nucleotides read TGTGCCAGCAGCGTCTCGACAGGGGGCTCCTACGAGCAGTACTTC. V gene TRBV9 combines with J gene TRBJ2-7; 9 nucleotides align to TRBD1. With 2 bases clipped from V and 0 bases from J, the junction kept 3 bases outside the gene matches. Per germline, CDR1 SGDLS and CDR2 YYNGEE. CDR3 length: 15 residues.

This chain connects TRBV29-1 to TRBJ2-3, with D unresolved. Trimming removed 8 bases from V and 6 bases from J, with 12 bases in between. Per germline, CDR1 SQVTM and CDR2 ANQGSEA. This CDR3 has 11 residues. The CDR3 loop is CSSRSADTQYF. The CDR3 nucleotides are TGCAGCTCCCGATCAGCGGATACGCAGTATTTT.

The rearrangement links TRBV4-2 to TRBJ2-1; 11 bases align to TRBD2. The length of the CDR3 is 14 residues. The germline V gene encodes CDR1 LGHNA and CDR2 YNFKEQ. V trimming: 5 bases; J trimming: 7 bases; junction bases outside the gene matches: 4. The DNA of the CDR3 is TGTGCCAGCAGCGAAGCTAGCGGGAGGAATGAGCAGTTCTTC. Its translation is CASSEASGRNEQFF.

In its sample, this clone was seen a few times. In nucleotides, the CDR3 is TGTGCCAGCATCGGATTGTGGAAAAACATTCAGTACTTC. Protein: CASIGLWKNIQYF. The V and J genes are TRBV2 and TRBJ2-4; no firm D call. The CDR3 consists of 13 residues. Germline loops: CDR1 SNHLY, CDR2 FYNNEI. The V and J ends lost 7 bases and 4 bases respectively, with 11 bases between them. Full variable domain (remainder filled in from reference TRBV2 and TRBJ2-4): EPEVTQTPSHQVTQMGQEVILRCVPISNHLYFYWYRQILGQKVEFLVSFYNNEISEKSEIFDDQFSVERPDGSNFTLKIRSTKLEDSAMYFCASIGLWKNIQYFGAGTRLSVL.

This clone was observed a handful of times. CDR3 sequence reads: CSVGLRGYEQYF. CDR3 DNA: TGCAGCGTTGGTCTGCGTGGGTACGAGCAGTACTTC. The chain uses TRBV29-1 and TRBJ2-7; D remains unclear. V shed 4 bases and J shed 4 bases, with 11 bases lying between them. CDR1 is SQVTM and CDR2 is ANQGSEA in the germline V gene. The CDR3 is 12 amino acids.

This clone was seen only a few times. This sequence joins TRBV6-4 and TRBJ1-5; D gene uncertain. This CDR3 comprises 15 residues. V lost 2 bases, J lost 0 bases, and 8 bases lay in between. Germline V gene lookup returns CDR1 MRHNA and CDR2 SNTAGT. CDR3 residues: CASSDRRNSNQPQHF. CDR3 nucleotide sequence: TGTGCCAGCAGTGACCGCCGGAATAGCAATCAGCCCCAGCATTTT.

This clone was picked up a small number of times. V gene TRBV10-3 combines with J gene TRBJ2-5, with TRBD1 matching 9 bases. The DNA end favors TRBJ2-7, so the J call may be wrong. The CDR3 consists of 13 residues. Looked up from germline, CDR1 is ENHRY and CDR2 is SYGVKD. CDR3 loop: CAISDGTGFEQYF. The CDR3 DNA reads as TGTGCCATCAGTGATGGGACAGGGTTCGAGCAGTACTTC.

This chain links TRBV19 with TRBJ2-7; tentatively, D is TRBD1 (6 bases). The CDR3 consists of 15 residues. Germline V gene lookup returns CDR1 LNHDA and CDR2 SQIVND (reference sequence). The V gene lost 3 bases and the J gene lost 4 bases, with 16 bases spanning the gap. The CDR3 loop reads CASSIAQGRPYEQYF. CDR3 bases: TGTGCCAGTAGTATTGCTCAGGGGCGACCTTACGAGCAGTACTTC.

The chain employs TRBV9 and TRBJ1-1; 9 bases align to TRBD1. Trimming at V came to 0 bases and at J to 6 bases, leaving 12 bases not matched to a gene. CDR1 is SGDLS, CDR2 YYNGEE, per germline. The CDR3 extends over 17 amino acids. The CDR3 bases are TGTGCCAGCAGCGTAGGTGGACAGGGGAGAAGTCAGTCTGAAGCTTTCTTT. This sequence encodes CASSVGGQGRSQSEAFF.

This clone has more than one count but fewer than ten. The CDR3 region is CASSLASGVNTGELFF. CDR3 bases: TGCGCCAGCAGCCTAGCTAGCGGGGTGAACACCGGGGAGCTGTTTTTT. The chain couples TRBV5-1 to TRBJ2-2; 9 bases are shared with TRBD2. Germline CDR1 is SGHRS and CDR2 is YFSETQ. The CDR3 length is 16 residues. The trim removed 4 bases at V and 1 base at J, leaving 5 bases unmatched. The variable domain in full, with the rest retrieved from reference TRBV5-1 and TRBJ2-2, is KAGVTQTPRYLIKTRGQQVTLSCSPISGHRSVSWYQQTPGQGLQFLFEYFSETQRNKGNFPGRFSGRQFSNSRSEMNVSTLELGDSALYLCASSLASGVNTGELFFGEGSRLTVL.

The chain links TRBV7-2 to TRBJ2-7; D unresolved. V dropped 5 bases and J dropped 3 bases, with 14 bases sitting between them. In germline, CDR1 is SGHTA, CDR2 FQGNSA. This CDR3 spans 14 amino acids. The CDR3 loop is CASSTRPANYEQYF. The CDR3, as DNA: TGTGCCAGCAGCACCCGACCGGCCAACTACGAGCAGTACTTC.

This clone was counted a few times. The chain employs TRBV30 and TRBJ1-4, with 7 bases lining up with TRBD1. V shed 4 bases, J shed 8 bases, and the junction held 7 bases outside the gene matches. The CDR3 runs 13 residues. Germline V gives CDR1 GTSNPN, CDR2 SVGIG (reference sequence). The chain's CDR3 is CAWKDRPFEKLFF. As DNA, the CDR3 is TGTGCCTGGAAGGACAGGCCCTTCGAAAAACTGTTTTTT.

The chain joins TRBV7-9 to TRBJ1-4; D gene ambiguous. Germline values: CDR1 SEHNR, CDR2 FQNEAQ (reference sequence). V dropped 3 bases and J dropped 5 bases, with 13 bases sitting between them. The CDR3 spans 15 residues. The CDR3 nucleotides read TGTGCCAGCAGCTTGGACCGCCTTGAGAATGAAAAACTGTTTTTT. Its translation: CASSLDRLENEKLFF.

The genes are TRBV27 and TRBJ1-2; the match to TRBD1 covers 7 bases. Germline CDR1 MNHEY, CDR2 SMNVEV (reference sequence). The CDR3 spans 17 residues. The junction had 13 bases not matched to a gene; V was cut back by 2 bases and J by 4 bases. CDR3 in amino acids: CASSLGGTGARSYGYTF. Written as DNA, the CDR3 is TGTGCCAGCAGTTTAGGGGGAACAGGGGCCCGCTCCTATGGCTACACCTTC.